The table lists the clone carrying this T cell receptor beta chain with a few counts. What it recognizes is unknown. Amplification from RNA transcripts yielded the TCR beta CDR3 regions. Second-round multiplex PCR followed a first-round RT-PCR using HTBI primers. MiXCR, applied by TCRdb to the multiplex PCR reads, yields one record per CDR3 protein. The sample has 600,000 to 700,000 distinct CDR3 sequences; over 40% are singletons. Out of roughly 9.3 ml of fresh peripheral blood, PBMCs were obtained. Germline lookup yields CDR1 MNHEY and CDR2 SMNVEV (reference sequence). This CDR3 spans 12 amino acids. Trimming removed 4 bases at V and 9 bases at J, with 10 bases between. The entry originates in a study of Graves' ophthalmopathy and Graves' hyperthyroidism. Study in general: Pretreatment peripheral blood was obtained at initial diagnosis.

Whole-study findings and limits: Blood also carried most expanded thyroid clonotypes exceeding 0.001 frequency.

The V and J genes are TRBV27 and TRBJ1-5; no clear D gene. The sample was peripheral blood. This clonotype originated in an adult man with Graves' ophthalmopathy. CDR3 loop: CASSSTSSPQHF. The CDR3 nucleotides read TGTGCCAGCAGTTCCACCTCCTCGCCCCAGCATTTT.